This TCR beta chain was sequenced during a study of T-cell memory formation after mild COVID-19. For this clonotype: Its specificity is not known.

Per germline, CDR1 SEHNR and CDR2 FQNEAQ (reference sequence). V was cut by 10 bases and J by 2 bases, with 12 bases left in between. The CDR3 has 13 amino acids. TCRdb called the 5' RACE reads again in MiXCR, with one record for every CDR3 protein. The sample consists of under 300,000 distinct CDR3 sequences, roughly 15% of them appearing once. Study-level points and caveats: That cross-reactive memory joined was suggested by some responding clones appearing in pre-infection memory. Contracting clones from day 15 to 85 had balanced CD4/CD8; later expanders favoured CD4+.

The chain carries TRBV7-9 and TRBJ1-3; D may be TRBD1 (6 bases). The sequencing input was PBMCs or a T cell subset sorted from them (not recorded which). This receptor was identified in a man in his late teens or twenties who had mild COVID-19 (a few samples of this study predate the infection). Cell type and time point are not known. The CDR3 sequence is CAIEGGAGNTIYF. CDR3 DNA: TGTGCCATCGAGGGGGGAGCTGGAAACACCATATATTTT.